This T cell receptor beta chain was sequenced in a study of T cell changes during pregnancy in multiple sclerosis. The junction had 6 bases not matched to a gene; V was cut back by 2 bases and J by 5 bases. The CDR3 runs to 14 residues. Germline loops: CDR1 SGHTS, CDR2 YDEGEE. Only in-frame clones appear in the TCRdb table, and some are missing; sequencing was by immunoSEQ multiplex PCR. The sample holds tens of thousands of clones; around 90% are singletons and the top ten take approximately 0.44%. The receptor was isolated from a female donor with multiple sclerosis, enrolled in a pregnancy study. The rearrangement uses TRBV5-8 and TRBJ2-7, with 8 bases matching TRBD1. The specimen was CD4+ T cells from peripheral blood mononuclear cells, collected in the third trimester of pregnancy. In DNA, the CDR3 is TGTGCCAGCAGCTTACCCAGGGGGCTGAACGAGCAGTACTTC. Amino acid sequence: CASSLPRGLNEQYF.